The 16 T cell receptor beta chains below were found in one sample sequenced in a study of T-cell memory formation after mild COVID-19. MiXCR, run by TCRdb on the 5' RACE reads, gives a single entry per CDR3 protein. The table has about 84,000 distinct CDR3 sequences, around 14% seen once; the top ten hold around 29%. The material sequenced was PBMCs or a T cell subset sorted from them (not recorded which). All receptors derive from an adult woman who had mild COVID-19 (a few samples of this study predate the infection). Cell type and time point are not known.

This clonotype was recorded a few times. The chain has TRBV27 and TRBJ2-1; TRBD2 is a possible D gene (6 bases). The CDR3 contains 12 residues. V lost 7 bases and J 6 bases, leaving 10 bases between the germline ends. The germline gives CDR1 MNHEY, CDR2 SMNVEV (reference sequence). CDR3 sequence: CASTVGGNEQFF. CDR3 in DNA: TGTGCCAGCACGGTCGGGGGCAATGAGCAGTTCTTC.

The chain uses TRBV6-2 or TRBV6-3 and TRBJ2-1, with a tentative D call TRBD2 (7 bases). The V end lost 4 bases, the J end lost 5 bases, and 18 bases lay between the germline ends. Germline loops: CDR1 MNHEY, CDR2 SVGEGT. This CDR3 spans 16 amino acids. CDR3 nucleotide sequence: TGTGCCAGCAGTTTATCAAGGGGGGGCTTTAACAATGAGCAGTTCTTC. It specifies CASSLSRGGFNNEQFF.

The rearrangement uses TRBV19 and TRBJ2-7; D is possibly TRBD1 (6 bases). Looked up from germline, CDR1 is LNHDA and CDR2 is SQIVND (reference sequence). The CDR3 contains 14 residues. Deletions cut 10 bases from V and 4 bases from J, with 20 bases between. CDR3 protein: CATRERQEIYEQYF. CDR3 coding DNA: TGTGCCACCAGAGAGAGACAGGAAATTTACGAGCAGTACTTC.

This chain links TRBV6-2 or TRBV6-3 with TRBJ2-3, with unresolved D. The CDR3 is made up of 13 amino acids. Between the trimmed V and J ends, which lost 5 bases and 0 bases, there was a span of 6 bases. From germline, CDR1 is MNHEY and CDR2 SVGEGT. CDR3 in DNA: TGTGCCAGCAGTCTCCTAAGCACAGATACGCAGTATTTT. This sequence encodes CASSLLSTDTQYF.

V and J are TRBV6-5 and TRBJ1-2, with 7 bases aligning to TRBD1. V trimming: 6 bases; J trimming: 5 bases; junction bases outside the gene matches: 24. This CDR3 is 19 amino acids long. Germline values: CDR1 MNHEY, CDR2 SVGAGI. CDR3 region: CASSRGVWDRSVGSYGYTF. The CDR3 coding sequence is TGTGCCAGCAGCCGCGGGGTTTGGGACAGATCTGTTGGTTCATATGGCTACACCTTC.

The chain joins TRBV7-9 to TRBJ2-7, with TRBD2 identical over 11 bases. Per the germline V gene, CDR1 is SEHNR and CDR2 is FQNEAQ (reference sequence). After removal of 5 bases from V and 3 bases from J, the junction contained 6 bases not matched to a gene. There are 15 residues in the CDR3. This CDR3 reads CASSPGTSGLYEQYF. For the CDR3, the DNA is TGTGCCAGCAGCCCCGGGACTAGCGGCCTCTACGAGCAGTACTTC.

This clonotype was counted a few times. The gene calls are TRBV7-9 and TRBJ1-3; 7 nucleotides line up with TRBD1. The V and J ends lost 5 bases and 0 bases, in that order; junction bases with no gene match: 10. This CDR3 has 17 residues. Looked up from germline, CDR1 is SEHNR and CDR2 is FQNEAQ (reference sequence). CDR3 in amino acids: CASSPRQGEDSGNTIYF. In DNA form, the CDR3 reads TGTGCCAGCAGCCCCCGACAGGGAGAGGACTCTGGAAACACCATATATTTT.

This clonotype came up a few times. This chain links TRBV4-2 with TRBJ1-2; 7 bases fit TRBD1. Germline V gives CDR1 LGHNA, CDR2 YNFKEQ. V shed 0 bases and J 3 bases; nucleotides not matched to a gene: 10. The CDR3 covers 17 residues. CDR3 protein: CASSQDPVAGGDYGYTF. The CDR3 DNA reads TGTGCCAGCAGCCAAGATCCCGTGGCAGGGGGTGACTATGGCTACACCTTC.

This clonotype was recorded many times. The chain links TRBV6-5 to TRBJ1-1; no clear D. In germline, CDR1 is MNHEY, CDR2 SVGAGI. This CDR3 spans 14 amino acids. V lost 5 bases and J lost 5, with 15 bases in between. CDR3 DNA sequence: TGTGCCAGCAGTCCTACAGCGAGAGGGACTGAAGCTTTCTTT. This sequence encodes CASSPTARGTEAFF.

By sample share, this clonotype is medium-sized. The chain uses TRBV7-6 and TRBJ2-1; no firm D call. The CDR3 is made up of 12 amino acids. Trimming cost V 2 bases and J 5 bases, with 4 bases left between them. From germline, CDR1 is SGHVS and CDR2 FNYEAQ. The CDR3 sequence is CASSLTDNEQFF. CDR3 DNA sequence: TGTGCCAGCAGCTTAACCGACAATGAGCAGTTCTTC.

This clonotype has more than one count but fewer than ten. The CDR3 sequence: CSAKPVRDPPLYAFF. The DNA of the CDR3 is TGCAGTGCTAAACCAGTCCGGGACCCACCATTGTACGCTTTCTTT. The chain couples TRBV20-1 to TRBJ1-1, with a possible D match to TRBD1 (5 bases). Germline V gene lookup returns CDR1 DFQATT and CDR2 SNEGSKA (reference sequence). The CDR3 is 15 residues long. Trimming stripped 4 bases from V and 11 bases from J, with 26 bases between.

The chain carries TRBV4-1 and TRBJ1-3; D gene uncertain. V dropped 4 bases and J dropped 4 bases, with 14 bases sitting between them. The germline V gene encodes CDR1 MGHRA and CDR2 YSYEKL. The CDR3 has 15 amino acids. CDR3 coding DNA: TGCGCCAGCAGCCTCGAGACAATTCCCGGAAACACCATATATTTT. Translation: CASSLETIPGNTIYF.

This clonotype came up a few times. The V gene is TRBV7-9, the J gene TRBJ1-1; D is ambiguous. Germline V gene lookup returns CDR1 SEHNR and CDR2 FQNEAQ (reference sequence). CDR3 size: 14 residues. V was shortened by 2 bases and J by 4 bases, with 11 bases between the two germline ends. This CDR3 reads CASSLSWAATEAFF. In DNA, the CDR3 is TGTGCCAGCAGCTTATCCTGGGCGGCCACTGAAGCTTTCTTT.

The V call is TRBV7-2, the J call TRBJ2-7, with a tentative D call TRBD1 (5 bases). This CDR3 comprises 17 residues. CDR1 is SGHTA, CDR2 FQGNSA, per germline. Trimming left V 3 bases short and J 0 bases short, with 18 bases between. The CDR3 spells CASSFGFAGRNSYEQYF. Here the CDR3 DNA reads TGTGCCAGCAGCTTCGGATTCGCAGGGCGGAACTCCTACGAGCAGTACTTC.

V gene TRBV29-1 combines with J gene TRBJ1-2, with D unclear. Germline lookup yields CDR1 SQVTM and CDR2 ANQGSEA. The CDR3 is 12 residues long. V was shortened by 1 base and J by 8 bases, with 11 bases between the two germline ends. CDR3 region: CSVEAHEWGYTF. The CDR3 nucleotides read TGCAGCGTTGAAGCCCATGAATGGGGCTACACCTTC.

This clonotype was seen a few times. J is TRBJ1-1 and V is TRBV29-1, with TRBD1 matching over 7 bases. V shed 1 base and J 4 bases; nucleotides not matched to a gene: 0. The CDR3 has 12 residues. Per germline, CDR1 SQVTM and CDR2 ANQGSEA. The CDR3 DNA reads TGCAGCGTTGAAGGGGACAGCACTGAAGCTTTCTTT. It codes for CSVEGDSTEAFF.